A single sample is the source of the 7 T cell receptor beta chains below, sequenced in a study of T-cell reconstitution after alpha-beta-depleted transplantation in children. A TCRbeta library incorporating unique molecular identifiers was prepared. MiXCR was run by TCRdb on the PCR reads, yielding one entry per CDR3 protein. The table records some 840,000 distinct CDR3 sequences, around 15% of them present only once. Sample: PBMCs, mostly from graft donor cells, taken 360 days after TCRalphabeta/CD19-depleted stem cell transplant. The receptors originated from a male patient younger than 18 who had a stem cell transplant for acute lymphoblastic leukemia, so the T cells may come from the graft donor.

The chain joins TRBV5-5 to TRBJ2-5; D remains unclear. V was clipped by 3 bases and J by 5 bases, with 14 bases between them. The germline CDR1 and CDR2 sequences are SGHKS and YYEKEE (reference sequence). The CDR3 is made up of 14 amino acids. The CDR3 loop reads CASSSTVVGETQYF. The CDR3 bases are TGTGCCAGCAGCTCAACAGTGGTTGGGGAGACCCAGTACTTC.

This clonotype has only a few counts. This chain uses TRBV6-2 or TRBV6-3 with TRBJ2-7; 8 nucleotides align to TRBD2. The length of the CDR3 is 13 residues. V trimming: 7 bases; J trimming: 4 bases; junction bases outside the gene matches: 6. Germline assignment: CDR1 MNHEY and CDR2 SVGEGT. In DNA, the CDR3 is TGTGCCAGCAAAAGCGGGAGTTTATACGAGCAGTACTTC. This encodes CASKSGSLYEQYF.

This clonotype was seen more than once but under ten times. This sequence joins TRBV28 and TRBJ2-3, with D possibly TRBD1 on 6 matching bases. The V and J ends lost 3 bases and 0 bases respectively, with 16 bases between them. The CDR3 is 17 residues long. The V gene's germline CDR1 is MDHEN and CDR2 SYDVKM. The CDR3 bases are TGTGCCAGCAGTTTCGGAGGTCAGGGGTTTAGCACAGATACGCAGTATTTT. This translates into CASSFGGQGFSTDTQYF.

This clonotype came up a few times. The chain is built from TRBV29-1 and TRBJ2-1; a weak D match, TRBD2 (6 bases). Germline-derived CDR1 and CDR2 are SQVTM and ANQGSEA. Trimming removed 7 bases at V and 7 bases at J, with 20 bases between. This CDR3 region has 14 residues. The CDR3 DNA reads TGCAGCGCCCTGGAGGGGCGGGACGGAAATGAGCAGTTCTTC. This sequence encodes CSALEGRDGNEQFF.

This clonotype was detected a few times. This chain connects TRBV3-1 to TRBJ2-1; 8 bases agree with TRBD2. The CDR3 runs to 20 residues. J was trimmed by 0 bases and V by 0 bases; bases with no gene match: 13. Germline-derived CDR1 and CDR2 are LGHDT and YNNKEL (reference sequence). As DNA, the CDR3 is TGTGCCAGCAGCCAAGATCATCCTGACGATGCGGGAGGCTCCTACAATGAGCAGTTCTTC. Residues: CASSQDHPDDAGGSYNEQFF.

This chain joins TRBV10-3 and TRBJ1-1; tentative D call: TRBD1 (5 bases). The CDR3 sequence is 14 residues long. Trimming took 6 bases from V and 8 from J, leaving 19 bases between them. Germline values: CDR1 ENHRY, CDR2 SYGVKD. The CDR3 sequence is CAISERAGRWEAFF. CDR3 in DNA: TGTGCCATCAGCGAAAGGGCAGGGAGGTGGGAAGCTTTCTTT.

This clonotype was counted at least ten times. The chain joins TRBV10-3 to TRBJ2-7, with a weak D call TRBD1 (6 bases). The germline V and J ends were trimmed by 4 bases and 3 bases, with 7 bases remaining between them. Germline-derived CDR1 and CDR2 are ENHRY and SYGVKD. The CDR3 spans 12 residues. CDR3 nucleotide sequence: TGTGCCATCAGTGGGGGGCACTACGAGCAGTACTTC. This codes for CAISGGHYEQYF.